This paragraph reports one T cell receptor (beta chain). The sample belongs to a study of tumor-infiltrating lymphocytes in oesophageal squamous cell carcinoma. The CDR3 loop spans 13 amino acids. Germline V CDR1 and CDR2: DFQATT, SNEGSKA (reference sequence). Trimming cost V 1 base and J 4 bases, with 10 bases left between them. TCRdb independently ran MiXCR on the PCR reads; one entry per CDR3 protein. In the table there are some 12,000 distinct CDR3 sequences, around 55% of which are singletons. The sequencing sample was made of esophageal tumor tissue. The clonotype originates from a female donor with esophageal squamous cell carcinoma. The chain links TRBV20-1 to TRBJ1-2; a weak D match, TRBD1 (6 bases). The CDR3 coding sequence is TGCAGTGCTAGAGGCAGGACAGCCTATGGCTACACCTTC. Its translation is CSARGRTAYGYTF.